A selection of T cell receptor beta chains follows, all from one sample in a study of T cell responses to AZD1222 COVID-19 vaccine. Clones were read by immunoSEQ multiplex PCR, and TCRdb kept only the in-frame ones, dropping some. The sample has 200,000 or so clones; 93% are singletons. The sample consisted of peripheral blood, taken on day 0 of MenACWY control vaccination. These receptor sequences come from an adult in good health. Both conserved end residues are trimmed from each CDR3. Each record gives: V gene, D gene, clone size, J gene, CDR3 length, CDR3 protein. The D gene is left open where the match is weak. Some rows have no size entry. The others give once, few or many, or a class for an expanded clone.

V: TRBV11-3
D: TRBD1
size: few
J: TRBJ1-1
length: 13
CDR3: ASSLGGQLNTEAF

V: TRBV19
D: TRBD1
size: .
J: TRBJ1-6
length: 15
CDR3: ASSPPGEGAWNSPLH

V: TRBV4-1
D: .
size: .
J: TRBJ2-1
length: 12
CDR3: ASSEHWINNEQF

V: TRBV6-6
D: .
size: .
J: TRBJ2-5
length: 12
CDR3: ASSYGGVWETQY

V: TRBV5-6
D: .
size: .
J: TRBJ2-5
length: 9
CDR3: ASSLMETQY

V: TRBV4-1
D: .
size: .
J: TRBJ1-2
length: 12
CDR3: ASSQGAQLYGYT

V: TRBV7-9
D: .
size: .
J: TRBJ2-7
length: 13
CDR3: ASSRRGRGGYEQY

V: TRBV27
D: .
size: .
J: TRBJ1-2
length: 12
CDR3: ASRLGGQFYGYT

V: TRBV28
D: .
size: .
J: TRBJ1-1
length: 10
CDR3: ASSFVLTEAF

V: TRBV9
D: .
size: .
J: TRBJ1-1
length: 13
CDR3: ASSAEGADRTEAF

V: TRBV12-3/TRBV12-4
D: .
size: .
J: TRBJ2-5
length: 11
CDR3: ASTLDSQETQY

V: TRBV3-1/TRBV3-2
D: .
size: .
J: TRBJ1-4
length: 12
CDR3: ASSQEETPEKLF

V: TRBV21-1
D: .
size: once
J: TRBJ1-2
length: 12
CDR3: ASSETGGLYGYT

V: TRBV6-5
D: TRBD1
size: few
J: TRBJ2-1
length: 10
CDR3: ASRGQYNEQF

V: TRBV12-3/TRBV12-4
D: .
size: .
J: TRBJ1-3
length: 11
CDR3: ASSASNGNTIY

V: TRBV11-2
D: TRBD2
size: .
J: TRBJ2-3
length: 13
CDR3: ASSRSGGAVDTQY

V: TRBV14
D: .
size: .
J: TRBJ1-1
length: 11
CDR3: ASSQDQNTEAF

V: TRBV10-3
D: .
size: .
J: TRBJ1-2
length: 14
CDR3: AISSSGQGSGYGYT

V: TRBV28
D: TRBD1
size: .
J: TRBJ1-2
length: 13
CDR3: ASSPGTGDAYGYT